This is a list of T cell receptor beta chains from one sample in a study of CD8 T cells in Susac syndrome. TCRdb independently ran MiXCR on the immunoSEQ multiplex PCR reads; one entry per CDR3 protein. This table holds about 69,000 distinct CDR3 sequences, approximately 95% found once. Sequencing was performed on CD8+ T cells from PBMCs. These receptors were collected from a human donor in good health. CDR3s include the opening cysteine and the closing phenylalanine or tryptophan. The order of the fields is V gene, J gene, D gene, CDR3 DNA, CDR3 protein. A D gene is named only where the DNA matches it firmly.

>TRBV7-8|TRBJ2-1|NA
TGTGCCAGCAGCCTAGCAGGCGGGGGCCGAGCCTACAATGAGCAGTTCTTC
CASSLAGGGRAYNEQFF
>TRBV12-3/TRBV12-4|TRBJ1-1|NA
TGTGCCAGCAGTCCGGAAGGACAGATTGAAGCTTTCTTT
CASSPEGQIEAFF
>TRBV4-1|TRBJ2-2|TRBD1
TGCGCCAGCAGCCAGCGGACAGGGGCCGGGGAGCTGTTTTTT
CASSQRTGAGELFF
>TRBV12-3/TRBV12-4|TRBJ1-4|NA
TGTGCCAGCAGTTTAAGTGGCCCGGCACGGAAAAAACTGTTTTTT
CASSLSGPARKKLFF
>TRBV29-1|TRBJ2-7|NA
TGCAGCCCCCCCCACGAGCAGTACTTC
CSPPHEQYF
>TRBV7-9|TRBJ2-7|NA
TGTGCCAGCGTAGGGGTCTACGAGCAGTACTTC
CASVGVYEQYF
>TRBV7-9|TRBJ1-6|TRBD1
TGTGCCAGCAGCTTATCCGGGGACAGAGCTGCACCCCTCCACTTT
CASSLSGDRAAPLHF
>TRBV28|TRBJ2-7|NA
TGTGCCAGCACCCTTGGTCGAGGGAACGAGCAGTACTTC
CASTLGRGNEQYF
>TRBV7-9|TRBJ1-4|TRBD1
TGTGCCAGCAGCAATCGGGACAGTCCTGAAAAACTGTTTTTT
CASSNRDSPEKLFF
>TRBV5-1|TRBJ2-5|NA
TGCGCCAGCAGCTTGGCCTGGGCAGACAGGGAGACCCAGTACTTC
CASSLAWADRETQYF
>TRBV29-1|TRBJ2-7|NA
TGCAGCGTTGGGGGGGCTACCTACGAGCAGTACTTC
CSVGGATYEQYF
>TRBV21-1|TRBJ1-2|NA
TGTGCCAGCAGCAAGGGCCACAAGTTTGTATCGACAGGGAGCGGCTACACCTTC
CASSKGHKFVSTGSGYTF
>TRBV12-3/TRBV12-4|TRBJ2-1|TRBD1
TGTGCCAGCAGTTGGGACAGGGTCTACAATGAGCAGTTCTTC
CASSWDRVYNEQFF
>TRBV3-1|TRBJ2-3|TRBD2
TGTGCCAGCAGAGGGGCTAGCGGGTACACAGATACGCAGTATTTT
CASRGASGYTDTQYF
>TRBV6-6|TRBJ1-4|NA
TGTGGCTCCCAGCTCACTAATGAAAAACTGTTTTTT
CGSQLTNEKLFF
>TRBV19|TRBJ2-1|NA
TGTGCCAGTAGTATAGATATTGGACGCGCCTACAATGAGCAGTTCTTC
CASSIDIGRAYNEQFF
>TRBV12-3/TRBV12-4|TRBJ2-2|NA
TGTGCCAGCTACACTGGGGGGTCACTAGGGACCGGGGAGCTGTTTTTT
CASYTGGSLGTGELFF
>TRBV6-5|TRBJ1-2|TRBD1
TGTGCCAGCAGTTTGGACAGGGGGCATAGTGGCTACACCTTC
CASSLDRGHSGYTF
>TRBV7-9|TRBJ2-7|TRBD1
TGTGCCAGCAGCTTAGTCGACAGGGGAATCTACGAGCAGTACTTC
CASSLVDRGIYEQYF
>TRBV9|TRBJ2-1|NA
TGTGCCAGCAGCCCGACAGGCGATCCTTACAATGAGCAGTTCTTC
CASSPTGDPYNEQFF
>TRBV19|TRBJ1-5|NA
TGTGCCAGTAGTCTCCGGATCGGGCCGGAGGACTGGAGGTATCAGCCCCAGCATTTT
CASSLRIGPEDWRYQPQHF
>TRBV4-1|TRBJ2-3|NA
TGCGCCAGCAGCCAAGATCAAGGGGGGGTCACAGATACGCAGTATTTT
CASSQDQGGVTDTQYF
>TRBV7-3|TRBJ2-2|NA
TGTGCCAGCAGCTTATTTCCGGGGGCCGGGGAGCTGTTTTTT
CASSLFPGAGELFF
>TRBV30|TRBJ2-7|NA
TGTGCCTGTTCAGATACCTACGAGCAGTACTTC
CACSDTYEQYF
>TRBV5-6|TRBJ1-1|NA
TGTGCCAGCAGCTTACTAGGGGACACTGAAGCTTTCTTT
CASSLLGDTEAFF
>TRBV3-1|TRBJ2-5|TRBD2
TGTGCCAGCAGCCAAGTTGGGCGACGACTAGCGAGGCAAGAGACCCAGTACTTC
CASSQVGRRLARQETQYF
>TRBV9|TRBJ2-7|TRBD1
TGTGCCAGCAGCGTAGAGGGGGCGAACGACGAGCAGTACTTC
CASSVEGANDEQYF
>TRBV27|TRBJ2-7|NA
TGTGCCAGCAGTTTCCAGGGGGGCTACGAGCAGTACTTC
CASSFQGGYEQYF
>TRBV14|TRBJ1-6|TRBD1
TGTGCCAGCGGAACCGGGACAGAAGTCCACTTT
CASGTGTEVHF
>TRBV11-1|TRBJ2-5|NA
TGTGCCAGCAGCCAGGGGGGGGGCACTCCAGAGACCCAGTACTTC
CASSQGGGTPETQYF
>TRBV27|TRBJ2-7|NA
TGTGCCAGCAGTCGAGCCTGGGGCTACGAGCAGTACTTC
CASSRAWGYEQYF
>TRBV29-1|TRBJ1-2|NA
TGCAGCGCCGCCGGGGCCCCTGGGAGCTATGGCTACACCTTC
CSAAGAPGSYGYTF